Sequencing of this T cell receptor (beta chain) was carried out in a study of control samples from healthy donors and cancer patients. TCRdb keeps only in-frame clones here, not all; method: immunoSEQ multiplex PCR. Of under 80,000 clones detected, approximately 94% appear once; the ten largest clones hold 2.8%. CDR3 length: 14 residues. The germline V and J ends were trimmed by 5 bases and 6 bases, with 16 bases remaining between them. CDR1 SEHNR and CDR2 FQNEAQ come from the germline V gene (reference sequence). The sample comprised blood. The receptor was derived from a woman aged 30 to 39 in good health. The V call is TRBV7-9, the J call TRBJ1-2, with a weak D call TRBD1 (5 bases). The DNA of the CDR3 is TGTGCCAGCAGCCCCAGGGTGGAGGGAGATGGCTACACCTTC. It translates to CASSPRVEGDGYTF.